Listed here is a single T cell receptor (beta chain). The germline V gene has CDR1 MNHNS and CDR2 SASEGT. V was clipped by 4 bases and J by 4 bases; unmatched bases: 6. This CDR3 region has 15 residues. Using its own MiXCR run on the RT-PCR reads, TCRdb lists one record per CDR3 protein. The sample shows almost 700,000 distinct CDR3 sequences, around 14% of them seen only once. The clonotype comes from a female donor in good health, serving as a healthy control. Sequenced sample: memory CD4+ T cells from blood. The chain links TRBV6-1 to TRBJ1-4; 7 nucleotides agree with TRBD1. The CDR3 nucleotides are TGTGCCAGCAGTGTATCCAGGGGGAGTAATGAAAAACTGTTTTTT. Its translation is CASSVSRGSNEKLFF.